This TCR beta chain was observed in a study of OX40 agonist ivuxolimab in advanced cancers. As concerns this clone: The target antigen is unknown.

General study findings and limits: CD4+ and CD8+ blood T cells expanded clonally by week 6 at 0.1 to 3.0 mg/kg.

Autoimmune disease history or systemic immunosuppression meant exclusion. Data came from immunoSEQ multiplex PCR; TCRdb stores just in-frame clones and leaves some out. This table has about 50,000 clones, 93% appearing once. This CDR3 is built from 14 residues. Germline loops: CDR1 MNHEY, CDR2 SVGAGI. V lost 6 bases, J lost 1 base, and 11 bases lay in between. This specimen was CD4+ or CD8+ T cells sorted from blood, taken in a trial of the OX40 agonist ivuxolimab. The chain recombines TRBV6-5 with TRBJ2-3, with D unresolved. This receptor was obtained from an adult with an advanced solid tumor such as melanoma, head and neck, liver or kidney cancer. The CDR3 nucleotides read TGTGCCAGCAGCTCCAGTTCGGGCACAGATACGCAGTATTTT. It codes for CASSSSSGTDTQYF.